Listed here are 20 T cell receptor beta chains from one sample, sequenced in a study of Ad26.COV2.S vaccination and SARS-CoV-2 variants. The treatment here: around 19 received Ad26.COV2.S at low or high dose, single or two shots; about five received placebo; per-sample allocation not given. Sample collection was performed on day 63 after the first vaccine or placebo injection. TCRdb's copy holds only in-frame clones and misses some; the assay was immunoSEQ multiplex PCR. The sample includes 300,000 to 400,000 clones, 87% of them seen just once. The sample here was peripheral blood, taken in a trial of Ad26.COV2.S vaccine versus placebo. These receptors originate from a person between 18 and 65 years old who received the Ad26.COV2.S COVID-19 vaccine or a placebo.

V and J are TRBV2 and TRBJ1-5, with 10 bases matching TRBD1. The V gene's germline CDR1 is SNHLY and CDR2 FYNNEI. V shed 5 bases and J 6 bases; nucleotides not matched to a gene: 10. The CDR3 is made up of 16 amino acids. The CDR3 is CASSNEGTGVPQPQHF. CDR3 coding DNA: TGTGCCAGCAGTAACGAGGGGACAGGGGTTCCTCAGCCCCAGCATTTT.

The chain recombines TRBV24-1 with TRBJ2-7; weak D call: TRBD2 (5 bases). The CDR3 totals 12 residues. Deletions cut 9 bases from V and 5 bases from J, with 13 bases between. Germline V gene lookup returns CDR1 KGHDR and CDR2 SFDVKD. The CDR3, as DNA: TGTGCCACCGTGAGGAGCGGACACGAGCAGTACTTC. This encodes CATVRSGHEQYF.

This clone was counted a single time. The chain is built from TRBV19 and TRBJ1-6; 8 bases match TRBD1. The germline V gene has CDR1 LNHDA and CDR2 SQIVND (reference sequence). V shed 6 bases and J 8 bases; nucleotides not matched to a gene: 6. This CDR3 is built from 14 residues. In nucleotides, the CDR3 is TGTGCCAGTAGCAGGACAGGGTTGGATTCACCCCTCCACTTT. It is translated as CASSRTGLDSPLHF.

This clone was counted a single time. V gene TRBV6-2 or TRBV6-3 combines with J gene TRBJ2-5; 7 bases match TRBD2. This CDR3 is 17 amino acids long. Germline V gives CDR1 MNHEY, CDR2 SVGEGT. V shed 2 bases and J 5 bases; nucleotides not matched to a gene: 14. The CDR3 spells CASSYPSGTIRLETQYF. As DNA, the CDR3 is TGTGCCAGCAGTTACCCGAGCGGGACTATACGCCTGGAGACCCAGTACTTC.

The chain employs TRBV20-1 and TRBJ1-2; D is possibly TRBD1 (5 bases). The V end was cut by 3 bases, the J end by 4 bases, with 18 bases between. Germline V gene data show CDR1 as DFQATT and CDR2 as SNEGSKA (reference sequence). The CDR3 has 15 amino acids. The CDR3 sequence is CSASGLRQGGYGYTF. CDR3 nucleotide sequence: TGCAGTGCTAGTGGGTTGCGGCAGGGTGGCTATGGCTACACCTTC.

The chain links TRBV3-1 (or the pseudogene TRBV3-2) to TRBJ2-7; TRBD1 might be the D (6 bases). Trimming pared 0 bases from V and 7 bases from J, leaving 10 bases between. The CDR3 runs 13 residues. CDR1 and CDR2 from the germline V gene are LGHDT and YNNKEL (reference sequence). Here the CDR3 reads CASSQDWGREQYF. In DNA, the CDR3 is TGTGCCAGCAGCCAAGATTGGGGGCGGGAGCAGTACTTC.

The J gene is TRBJ2-7, the V gene TRBV29-1, with TRBD2 matching over 7 bases. The trim removed 1 base at V and 2 bases at J, leaving 8 bases unmatched. This CDR3 contains 15 residues. Germline values: CDR1 SQVTM, CDR2 ANQGSEA. This CDR3 reads CSVEAVAGITYEQYF. Here the CDR3 DNA reads TGCAGCGTTGAAGCTGTAGCGGGCATAACCTACGAGCAGTACTTC.

This clone occurred a few times. CDR3 amino acids: CASSERQLNTEAFF. DNA of the CDR3: TGTGCCAGCAGTGAGAGACAGCTGAACACTGAAGCTTTCTTT. The V gene is TRBV6-1, the J gene TRBJ1-1; D possibly corresponds to TRBD1 (5 bases). Trimming took 3 bases from V and 0 from J, leaving 8 bases between them. Germline V lookup: CDR1 MNHNS, CDR2 SASEGT. This CDR3 region has 14 residues.

This sequence joins TRBV5-8 and TRBJ2-2; D is unclear. The CDR3 extends over 12 amino acids. Trimming left V 4 bases short and J 5 bases short, with 6 bases between. The germline V gene encodes CDR1 SGHTS and CDR2 YDEGEE. The CDR3 coding sequence is TGTGCCAGCAGCGCCGAGACCGGGGAGCTGTTTTTT. Its translation is CASSAETGELFF.

J is TRBJ1-2 and V is TRBV6-1; 8 positions agree with TRBD1. Trimming removed 3 bases from V and 6 bases from J; junction bases left unmatched: 9. This CDR3 has 15 residues. The germline CDR1 and CDR2 sequences are MNHNS and SASEGT. CDR3: CASSESDRGQNGYTF. The CDR3 DNA follows: TGTGCCAGCAGTGAGAGCGACAGGGGACAGAATGGCTACACCTTC.

The CDR3 DNA reads as TGCGCCAGCAGCCAAGGGCGTGCAGGGGCTGAGACCCAGTACTTC. It encodes CASSQGRAGAETQYF. J is TRBJ2-5 and V is TRBV4-1, with D tentatively TRBD1 (6 bases). Germline V lookup: CDR1 MGHRA, CDR2 YSYEKL. The V end lost 1 base, the J end lost 5 bases, and 14 bases lay between the germline ends. The CDR3 contains 15 residues.

V and J are TRBV7-9 and TRBJ1-2, with a tentative D call TRBD1 (5 bases). V was clipped by 5 bases and J by 7 bases, with 23 bases between them. The CDR3 runs 16 residues. Germline CDR1 reads SEHNR; CDR2 reads FQNEAQ (reference sequence). The CDR3 coding sequence is TGTGCCAGCAGCCCAGGACACAACTCGCTGGTCGCTGGCTACACCTTC. Its translation: CASSPGHNSLVAGYTF.

This clone was seen just once. Here the CDR3 DNA reads TGTGCCAGCAGCTTCTTCGGGGGCCGTGGCGGGGCCAACGTCCTGACTTTC. This sequence encodes CASSFFGGRGGANVLTF. This rearrangement joins TRBV5-6 to TRBJ2-6; D might be TRBD1 or TRBD2, each matching 6 bases. The germline CDR1 and CDR2 sequences are SGHDT and YYEEEE. CDR3 size: 17 residues. V lost 2 bases and J lost 4, with 16 bases in between.

This clone was detected only once. The chain links TRBV19 to TRBJ2-7; D is possibly TRBD1 (6 bases). The germline V gene has CDR1 LNHDA and CDR2 SQIVND (reference sequence). CDR3 size: 16 residues. V lost 5 bases and J 3 bases, leaving 20 bases between the germline ends. The CDR3 bases are TGTGCCAGTAGTCCCAGATTACAGGGAAGGTTCTACGAGCAGTACTTC. It is translated as CASSPRLQGRFYEQYF.

The chain is built from TRBV19 and TRBJ2-3, with D unclear. The CDR3 contains 13 residues. Germline V gene lookup returns CDR1 LNHDA and CDR2 SQIVND (reference sequence). V was trimmed by 4 bases and J by 5 bases, leaving 10 bases between them. CDR3 in DNA: TGTGCCAGTAGTAAGGACCCCGGAGATACGCAGTATTTT. This codes for CASSKDPGDTQYF.

This chain connects TRBV5-1 to TRBJ1-1; the D is unclear. This CDR3 spans 14 amino acids. V dropped 1 base and J dropped 0 bases, with 7 bases sitting between them. Germline assignment: CDR1 SGHRS and CDR2 YFSETQ. CDR3 residues: CASSLPAMNTEAFF. The CDR3 nucleotides are TGCGCCAGCAGCTTGCCAGCTATGAACACTGAAGCTTTCTTT. The variable domain in full, with the rest retrieved from reference TRBV5-1 and TRBJ1-1, is KAGVTQTPRYLIKTRGQQVTLSCSPISGHRSVSWYQQTPGQGLQFLFEYFSETQRNKGNFPGRFSGRQFSNSRSEMNVSTLELGDSALYLCASSLPAMNTEAFFGQGTRLTVV.

The chain combines TRBV2 with TRBJ2-7; TRBD1 might be the D (6 bases). The CDR3 loop spans 13 amino acids. With 6 bases removed from V and 2 bases from J, the gap between germline ends came to 11 bases. Per the germline V gene, CDR1 is SNHLY and CDR2 is FYNNEI. The chain's CDR3 is CASSPGVAYEQYF. In DNA form, the CDR3 reads TGTGCCAGCAGCCCAGGGGTGGCCTACGAGCAGTACTTC.

V and J are TRBV5-1 and TRBJ1-1, with D tentatively TRBD1 (5 bases). The germline V gene encodes CDR1 SGHRS and CDR2 YFSETQ. Deletions cut 4 bases from V and 1 base from J, with 14 bases between. The CDR3 is 15 residues long. For the CDR3, the DNA is TGCGCCAGCAGCACGTTTTCAGGGCGGAACACTGAAGCTTTCTTT. Translating it yields CASSTFSGRNTEAFF. Drawing the rest from reference TRBV5-1 and TRBJ1-1, the complete variable domain is KAGVTQTPRYLIKTRGQQVTLSCSPISGHRSVSWYQQTPGQGLQFLFEYFSETQRNKGNFPGRFSGRQFSNSRSEMNVSTLELGDSALYLCASSTFSGRNTEAFFGQGTRLTVV.

This clone was picked up one time. The chain has TRBV19 and TRBJ2-2; TRBD1 is a possible D gene (6 bases). Germline V gene data show CDR1 as LNHDA and CDR2 as SQIVND (reference sequence). The V gene lost 6 bases and the J gene lost 3 bases, with 20 bases spanning the gap. The CDR3 spans 17 residues. The CDR3 DNA reads as TGTGCCAGTAGAGGGCTGCCAGGGGAACTTGACACCGGGGAGCTGTTTTTT. This codes for CASRGLPGELDTGELFF.

V usage is TRBV2 and J usage is TRBJ2-2; a weak D match, TRBD2 (6 bases). V was shortened by 6 bases and J by 6 bases, with 17 bases between the two germline ends. The length of the CDR3 is 15 residues. The germline V gene encodes CDR1 SNHLY and CDR2 FYNNEI. DNA of the CDR3: TGTGCCAGCAGGCGTTATGGGGGGAAGGCCGGGGAGCTGTTTTTT. Encoded protein: CASRRYGGKAGELFF.